The 14 T cell receptor beta chains presented below share a single source sample, sequenced in a study of CD8+ T cells in alopecia areata. After isolation, RNA underwent reverse transcription to generate cDNA as the sequencing template. Method: immunoSEQ multiplex PCR; TCRdb's copy keeps in-frame clones and lacks some. The sample lists 75,000 to 100,000 clones, about two thirds occurring once. Noted treatment: oral pan-JAK inhibitor, 5-10 mg twice daily. Sequencing used CD8+ T cells sorted from blood, obtained between weeks 44 and 45, from a patient treated with tofacitinib. All receptors derive from a human donor with alopecia areata.

The rearrangement links TRBV4-1 to TRBJ2-1; tentative D call: TRBD2 (6 bases). This CDR3 spans 15 amino acids. Germline CDR1 is MGHRA and CDR2 is YSYEKL. Trimming removed 1 base at V and 4 bases at J, with 11 bases between. The DNA for the CDR3 is TGCGCCAGCAGCCAAGTCGGGGGACTGTACAATGAGCAGTTCTTC. It translates to CASSQVGGLYNEQFF.

V is TRBV6-4 and J is TRBJ1-1; D ambiguous. Germline lookup yields CDR1 MRHNA and CDR2 SNTAGT. Trimming removed 2 bases from V and 8 bases from J, with 6 bases in between. The CDR3 is made up of 11 amino acids. CDR3 bases: TGTGCCAGCAGTGACCGAGGAGAAGCTTTCTTT. This translates into CASSDRGEAFF.

The genes are TRBV10-3 and TRBJ1-2, with D perhaps TRBD1 (6 bases). V lost 0 bases to trimming and J lost 1 base, with 12 bases between them. Germline CDR1 ENHRY, CDR2 SYGVKD. This CDR3 is built from 16 residues. In nucleotides, the CDR3 is TGTGCCATCAGTGAGTCCGAGGGGACAAATAACTATGGCTACACCTTC. Translation: CAISESEGTNNYGYTF.

V gene TRBV11-1 combines with J gene TRBJ2-7; tentatively, D is TRBD1 (6 bases). The V end lost 3 bases, the J end lost 4 bases, and 10 bases lay between the germline ends. Germline CDR1 reads SGHAT; CDR2 reads FQDESV (reference sequence). This CDR3 is built from 13 residues. In nucleotides, the CDR3 is TGTGCCAGCAGCTTCGGGACAAGTTACGAGCAGTACTTC. Its translation is CASSFGTSYEQYF.

V is TRBV10-3 and J is TRBJ2-1; D call uncertain. The CDR3 consists of 12 residues. Germline V gene sequence: CDR1 ENHRY, CDR2 SYGVKD. Trimming shortened V by 3 bases and J by 9 bases, and 9 bases separated the two germline ends. The chain's CDR3 is CAISDSHTEQFF. The CDR3 DNA reads TGTGCCATCAGTGATTCTCATACTGAGCAGTTCTTC.

The V and J genes are TRBV7-9 and TRBJ2-7, with D hard to call. Germline V CDR1 and CDR2: SEHNR, FQNEAQ (reference sequence). The CDR3 has 13 amino acids. The ends were cut back, 1 base at V and 0 bases at J, with 4 bases in the middle. The CDR3 here is CASSLVSSYEQYF. DNA for the CDR3: TGTGCCAGCAGCTTAGTAAGCTCCTACGAGCAGTACTTC.

In this sample, this clone turned up a few times. V gene TRBV7-6 combines with J gene TRBJ2-5; either TRBD1 or TRBD2 may fit D (5 bases each). Germline V gene data show CDR1 as SGHVS and CDR2 as FNYEAQ. V was shortened by 4 bases and J by 2 bases, with 23 bases between the two germline ends. The CDR3 spans 18 residues. The CDR3 loop is CASSSGPPGSSVQETQYF. In nucleotides, the CDR3 is TGTGCCAGCAGCTCGGGACCCCCGGGGTCTTCGGTGCAAGAGACCCAGTACTTC. The full variable domain, with the rest looked up from reference TRBV7-6 and TRBJ2-5, is GAGVSQSPRYKVTKRGQDVALRCDPISGHVSLYWYRQALGQGPEFLTYFNYEAQQDKSGLPNDRFSAERPEGSISTLTIQRTEQRDSAMYRCASSSGPPGSSVQETQYFGPGTRLLVL.

The CDR3 sequence: CASGNQRGTYNEQFF. The CDR3 DNA follows: TGTGCCAGCGGAAACCAGCGGGGCACCTACAATGAGCAGTTCTTC. The rearrangement links TRBV25-1 to TRBJ2-1, with TRBD2 matching over 7 bases. The V and J ends lost 8 bases and 2 bases, in that order; junction bases with no gene match: 9. The CDR3 contains 15 residues. Germline V lookup: CDR1 MGHDK, CDR2 SYGVNS. Filled out from reference TRBV25-1 and TRBJ2-1, the complete variable domain reads EADIYQTPRYLVIGTGKKITLECSQTMGHDKMYWYQQDPGMELHLIHYSYGVNSTEKGDLSSESTVSRIRTEHFPLTLESARPSHTSQYLCASGNQRGTYNEQFFGPGTRLTVL.

The V and J genes are TRBV29-1 and TRBJ2-1; maybe TRBD2 (6 bases). This CDR3 comprises 12 residues. Trimming left V 7 bases short and J 3 bases short, with 10 bases between. Germline-derived CDR1 and CDR2 are SQVTM and ANQGSEA. CDR3 region: CSGGDGYNEQFF. CDR3 DNA sequence: TGCAGCGGGGGGGACGGCTACAATGAGCAGTTCTTC.

V gene TRBV30 combines with J gene TRBJ2-6; D unclear. Looked up from germline, CDR1 is GTSNPN and CDR2 is SVGIG (reference sequence). The CDR3 is made up of 15 amino acids. V was cut by 2 bases and J by 4 bases, with 12 bases left in between. DNA of the CDR3: TGTGCCTGGAGTTCTGGGGTCTCCGGGGCCAACGTCCTGACTTTC. Translation: CAWSSGVSGANVLTF.

This chain uses TRBV15 with TRBJ1-4; D is possibly TRBD1 (5 bases). V dropped 0 bases and J dropped 5 bases, with 10 bases sitting between them. CDR1 LNHNV and CDR2 YYDKDF come from the germline V gene (reference sequence). This CDR3 has 15 amino acids. The chain's CDR3 is CATSREEAGNEKLFF. The CDR3, as DNA: TGTGCCACCAGCAGAGAAGAGGCAGGGAATGAAAAACTGTTTTTT. Complete variable domain (other parts from reference TRBV15 and TRBJ1-4): DAMVIQNPRYQVTQFGKPVTLSCSQTLNHNVMYWYQQKSSQAPKLLFHYYDKDFNNEADTPDNFQSRRPNTSFCFLDIRSPGLGDTAMYLCATSREEAGNEKLFFGSGTQLSVL.

This sequence joins TRBV2 and TRBJ2-3; 10 bases align to TRBD2. The CDR3 runs to 15 residues. The germline gives CDR1 SNHLY, CDR2 FYNNEI. Germline trimming cut 6 bases from V and 6 bases from J; bases unmatched to any gene: 9. As DNA, the CDR3 is TGTGCCAGCAGCCCCTCTAGCGGGGGAAGGGATACGCAGTATTTT. Amino acids: CASSPSSGGRDTQYF.

The J gene is TRBJ1-1, the V gene TRBV7-7; D unclear. Trimming took off 1 base at V and 1 base at J, with 4 bases between the two ends. Germline V lookup: CDR1 SSHAT, CDR2 FNYEAQ (reference sequence). This CDR3 has 13 amino acids. The CDR3, as DNA: TGTGCCAGCAGCTTAGGTCGGAACACTGAAGCTTTCTTT. Its protein product is CASSLGRNTEAFF.

With respect to this clone: One end of the junction varies from germline; a read error may be responsible. CDR3 sequence: CASSLDREF. The CDR3 DNA follows: TGTGCCAGCAGCTTAGATCGGGAATTT. V and J are TRBV11-3 and TRBJ1-5, with D unresolved. Germline loops: CDR1 SGHNT, CDR2 YENEEA. The CDR3 has 9 amino acids.